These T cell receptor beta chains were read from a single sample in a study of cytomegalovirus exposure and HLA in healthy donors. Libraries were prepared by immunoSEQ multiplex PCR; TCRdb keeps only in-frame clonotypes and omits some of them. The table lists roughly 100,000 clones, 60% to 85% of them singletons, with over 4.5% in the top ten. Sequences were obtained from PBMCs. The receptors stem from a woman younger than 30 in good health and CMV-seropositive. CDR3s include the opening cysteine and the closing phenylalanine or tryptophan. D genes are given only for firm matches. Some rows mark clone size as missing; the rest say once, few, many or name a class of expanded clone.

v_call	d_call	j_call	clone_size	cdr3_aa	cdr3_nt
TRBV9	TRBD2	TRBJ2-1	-	CASGHRASGNNEQFF	TGTGCCAGCGGCCACCGGGCTAGCGGGAACAATGAGCAGTTCTTC
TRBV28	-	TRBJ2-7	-	CASSFRGYEQYF	TGTGCCAGCAGTTTCAGGGGCTACGAGCAGTACTTC
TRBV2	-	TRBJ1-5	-	CASRSGLSNQPQHF	TGTGCCAGCCGTTCGGGACTTAGCAATCAGCCCCAGCATTTT
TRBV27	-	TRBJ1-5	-	CASSLRQDQPQHF	TGTGCCAGCAGTCTTCGACAGGACCAGCCCCAGCATTTT
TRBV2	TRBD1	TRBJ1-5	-	CASRAGQASNQPQHF	TGTGCCAGCAGGGCGGGACAGGCTAGCAATCAGCCCCAGCATTTT
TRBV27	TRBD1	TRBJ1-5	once	CASSRTGAGNQPQHF	TGTGCCAGCAGTCGGACAGGGGCTGGCAATCAGCCCCAGCATTTT
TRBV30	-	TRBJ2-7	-	CAWSALAYPPSYEQYF	TGTGCCTGGAGTGCCCTAGCGTACCCACCCTCCTACGAGCAGTACTTC
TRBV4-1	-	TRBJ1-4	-	CASSQEKQGTNEKLFF	TGCGCCAGCAGCCAAGAGAAGCAGGGTACTAATGAAAAACTGTTTTTT
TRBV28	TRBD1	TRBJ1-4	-	CASSLLDRGEKLFF	TGTGCCAGCAGTTTACTGGACAGGGGGGAAAAACTGTTTTTT
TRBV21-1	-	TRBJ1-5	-	CASSGDRLYSNQPQHF	TGTGCCAGCAGCGGGGACAGACTATATAGCAATCAGCCCCAGCATTTT
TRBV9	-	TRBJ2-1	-	CASSVGVGDEQFF	TGTGCCAGCAGCGTAGGGGTAGGGGATGAGCAGTTCTTC
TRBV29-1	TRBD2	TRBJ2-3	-	CSVVRNSGADTQYF	TGCAGCGTTGTAAGGAATAGCGGGGCAGATACGCAGTATTTT
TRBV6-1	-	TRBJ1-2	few	CASSEAEAGGAFGYTF	TGTGCCAGCAGTGAAGCCGAGGCGGGGGGCGCCTTTGGCTACACCTTC
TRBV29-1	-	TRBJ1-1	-	CSVGEAGRTEAFF	TGCAGCGTTGGGGAGGCGGGACGCACTGAAGCTTTCTTT
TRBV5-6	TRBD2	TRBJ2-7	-	CASTSGTSAYEQYF	TGTGCCAGCACCTCCGGGACTAGCGCCTACGAGCAGTACTTC
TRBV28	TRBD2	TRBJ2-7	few	CDRQRGDEQYF	TGTGACCGCCAGCGGGGAGACGAGCAGTACTTC
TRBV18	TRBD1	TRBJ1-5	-	CASSSDRGTQPQHF	TGTGCCAGCTCCTCAGACAGGGGGACTCAGCCCCAGCATTTT
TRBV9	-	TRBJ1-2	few	CASSVGQQPNYGYTF	TGTGCCAGCAGCGTAGGACAGCAGCCTAACTATGGCTACACCTTC
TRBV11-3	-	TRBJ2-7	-	CASSLDPAGSEQYF	TGTGCCAGCAGCTTAGATCCGGCGGGGTCCGAGCAGTACTTC
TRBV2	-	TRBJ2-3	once	CASSGDLGTDTQYF	TGTGCCAGTTCAGGGGATTTGGGGACAGATACGCAGTATTTT
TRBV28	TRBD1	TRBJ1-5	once	CASSSGTGGNQPQHF	TGTGCCAGCAGTTCCGGGACAGGGGGCAATCAGCCCCAGCATTTT
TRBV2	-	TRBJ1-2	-	CASCTYRAGYTF	TGTGCCAGCTGCACTTACAGGGCTGGCTACACCTTC
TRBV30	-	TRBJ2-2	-	CAWSANSPGELFF	TGTGCCTGGAGTGCCAATTCCCCCGGGGAGCTGTTTTTT
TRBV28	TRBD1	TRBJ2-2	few	CASTIGDPTGDTGELFF	TGTGCCAGCACCATTGGGGACCCTACAGGGGACACCGGGGAGCTGTTTTTT
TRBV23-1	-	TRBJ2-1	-	CASSQRHGGLNPYNEQFF	TGCGCCAGCAGTCAGAGACATGGTGGTCTGAATCCCTACAATGAGCAGTTCTTC
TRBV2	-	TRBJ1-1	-	CATTELPNTEAFF	TGTGCCACCACGGAGTTACCGAACACTGAAGCTTTCTTT
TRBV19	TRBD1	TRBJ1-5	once	CASLGTDSNQPQHF	TGTGCCAGCCTGGGGACAGATAGCAATCAGCCCCAGCATTTT
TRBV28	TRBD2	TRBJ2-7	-	CASSLSLAVYEQYF	TGTGCCAGCAGTTTGTCACTAGCGGTCTACGAGCAGTACTTC
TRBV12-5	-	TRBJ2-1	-	CASAHERNEQFF	TGTGCTAGTGCTCACGAGAGGAATGAGCAGTTCTTC
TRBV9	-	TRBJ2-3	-	CASSGYLSDTQYF	TGTGCCAGCAGCGGATACTTGTCAGATACGCAGTATTTT
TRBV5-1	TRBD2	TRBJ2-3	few	CASSNPTSGRSTDTQYF	TGCGCCAGCAGCAATCCTACTAGCGGGAGGAGCACAGATACGCAGTATTTT
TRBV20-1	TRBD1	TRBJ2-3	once	CSAPRGHTQYF	TGCAGTGCTCCCAGGGGGCATACGCAGTATTTT
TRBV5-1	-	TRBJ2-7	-	CASSPDTSYEQYF	TGCGCCAGCAGCCCCGACACGTCCTACGAGCAGTACTTC
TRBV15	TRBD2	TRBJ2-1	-	CATSLLAVSYNEQFF	TGTGCCACCAGCCTACTAGCGGTCTCCTACAATGAGCAGTTCTTC
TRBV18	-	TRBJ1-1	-	CASSPIPGNTEAFF	TGTGCCAGCTCACCGATACCGGGGAACACTGAAGCTTTCTTT
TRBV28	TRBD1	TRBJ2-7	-	CASNPDRAFHEQYF	TGTGCCAGCAACCCGGACAGGGCGTTCCACGAGCAGTACTTC
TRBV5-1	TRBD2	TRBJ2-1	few	CASSLGSGTNEQFF	TGCGCCAGCAGCTTAGGGAGCGGGACCAATGAGCAGTTCTTC
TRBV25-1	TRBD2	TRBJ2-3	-	CASSLGTSGSRGTDTQYF	TGTGCCAGCAGTCTCGGGACTAGCGGGAGTCGGGGCACAGATACGCAGTATTTT
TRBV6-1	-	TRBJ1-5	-	CASSETTVYSNQPQHF	TGTGCCAGCAGTGAAACGACAGTCTATAGCAATCAGCCCCAGCATTTT
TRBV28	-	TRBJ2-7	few	CASSGSGPRPRGEQYF	TGTGCCAGCAGCGGATCCGGGCCACGTCCTAGGGGCGAGCAGTACTTC
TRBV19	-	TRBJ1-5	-	CASSMNRVYNQPQHF	TGTGCCAGTAGTATGAACAGGGTCTACAATCAGCCCCAGCATTTT
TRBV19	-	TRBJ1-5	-	CASSMDGGNQPQHF	TGTGCCAGTAGTATGGACGGGGGTAATCAGCCCCAGCATTTT
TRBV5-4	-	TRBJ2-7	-	CASSTNYEQYF	TGTGCCAGCAGCACCAACTACGAGCAGTACTTC
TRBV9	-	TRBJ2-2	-	CASSVEGYNAGELFF	TGTGCCAGCAGCGTAGAGGGGTATAACGCCGGGGAGCTGTTTTTT
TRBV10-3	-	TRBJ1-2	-	CAIRIRDTGYGYTF	TGTGCCATCAGAATCCGGGACACTGGATATGGCTACACCTTC
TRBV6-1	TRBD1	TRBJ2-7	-	CASSEWRTGSYEQYF	TGTGCCAGCAGTGAATGGAGGACAGGGTCCTACGAGCAGTACTTC
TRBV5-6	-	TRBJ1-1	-	CASSYLTGFTEAFF	TGTGCCAGCAGCTATCTAACAGGGTTCACTGAAGCTTTCTTT
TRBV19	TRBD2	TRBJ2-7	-	CASSTRLATSSYEQYF	TGTGCCAGTAGTACCCGACTAGCGACGAGCTCCTACGAGCAGTACTTC
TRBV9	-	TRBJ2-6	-	CASSVFGVPGANVLTF	TGTGCCAGCAGCGTATTTGGAGTCCCTGGGGCCAACGTCCTGACTTTC
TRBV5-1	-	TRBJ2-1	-	CASSLQGTGPYNEQFF	TGCGCCAGCAGCTTGCAGGGGACGGGGCCCTACAATGAGCAGTTCTTC
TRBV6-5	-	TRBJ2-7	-	CASTSFSGTPYEQYF	TGTGCCAGCACCTCTTTCTCCGGGACACCCTACGAGCAGTACTTC
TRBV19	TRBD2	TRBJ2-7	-	CASSPLAGLNEQYF	TGTGCCAGTAGTCCCCTAGCGGGACTAAACGAGCAGTACTTC
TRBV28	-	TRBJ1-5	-	CASNPTVGNQPQHF	TGTGCCAGCAACCCCACAGTGGGCAATCAGCCCCAGCATTTT
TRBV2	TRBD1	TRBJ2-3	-	CASTARGTGYSAQYF	TGTGCCAGCACAGCCCGCGGGACAGGGTATAGTGCGCAGTATTTT
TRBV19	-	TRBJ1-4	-	CASSIGSGDEKLFF	TGTGCCAGTAGTATAGGGTCAGGGGATGAAAAACTGTTTTTT